Below are 12 T cell receptor beta chains sequenced from a single sample in a study of beta chain features in type 1 diabetes. Antigens of these TCRs are unknown. Reverse transcription of all isolated RNA meant that expressed TCRB transcripts were sequenced. The assay was immunoSEQ multiplex PCR, and TCRdb's table has in-frame clones only and misses some. The table lists more than 250,000 clones, 15% of them singletons, with less than 0.02% in the top ten. Overall study results and limits: Significant though moderate, a shortening of TCRB CDR3s appeared in all four CD4+ subsets of Type 1 diabetes patients.

Sequenced input: naive CD4+ T cells from blood. The receptor set was obtained from a man in his late teens or twenties with type 1 diabetes.

The V and J genes are TRBV19 and TRBJ2-7; 10 bases map to TRBD1. J was trimmed by 3 bases and V by 6 bases; bases with no gene match: 5. The CDR3 consists of 14 residues. In germline, CDR1 is LNHDA, CDR2 SQIVND (reference sequence). CDR3 bases: TGTGCCAGTAGCAGGGGACAGGGGCTCTACGAGCAGTACTTC. Amino acid sequence: CASSRGQGLYEQYF.

This clone was observed a handful of times. This rearrangement joins TRBV10-3 to TRBJ1-1, with D tentatively TRBD1 (5 bases). CDR1 is ENHRY, CDR2 SYGVKD, per germline. The CDR3 loop spans 12 amino acids. V was trimmed by 6 bases and J by 8 bases, leaving 13 bases between them. CDR3 residues: CAIRGRGLEAFF. CDR3 DNA sequence: TGTGCCATCAGGGGAAGGGGCCTAGAAGCTTTCTTT.

CDR3 sequence (DNA): TGCGCCAGCAGCTTGTGGGGACGACAGGGGGGTGAAGCTTTCTTT. Translating it yields CASSLWGRQGGEAFF. The V and J genes are TRBV5-1 and TRBJ1-1; 9 nucleotides line up with TRBD1. The CDR3 loop spans 15 amino acids. With V trimmed by 1 base and J by 7 bases, 8 bases remained unmatched. Germline CDR1 is SGHRS and CDR2 is YFSETQ.

This clone was seen a handful of times. The chain links TRBV7-8 to TRBJ1-4, with TRBD1 identical over 9 bases. The V gene end was trimmed by 5 bases and the J gene end by 7 bases; junction bases not matched to a gene: 17. CDR1 and CDR2 (germline): SGHVS, FQNEAQ. The CDR3 length is 18 residues. The CDR3 protein is CASSLRGQGKLGGEKLFF. In nucleotides, the CDR3 is TGTGCCAGCAGCCTCCGAGGACAGGGGAAGTTGGGCGGTGAAAAACTGTTTTTT. The whole variable domain, filled in from reference TRBV7-8 and TRBJ1-4, reads GAGVSQSPRYKVAKRGQDVALRCDPISGHVSLFWYQQALGQGPEFLTYFQNEAQLDKSGLPSDRFFAERPEGSVSTLKIQRTQQEDSAVYLCASSLRGQGKLGGEKLFFGSGTQLSVL.

A few counts support this clone. This chain connects TRBV9 to TRBJ2-3, with 13 bases identical to TRBD2. Germline values: CDR1 SGDLS, CDR2 YYNGEE. CDR3 length: 16 amino acids. Trimming cost V 0 bases and J 4 bases; bases outside gene matches: 2. DNA of the CDR3: TGTGCCAGCAGCGTAGGGACTAGCGGGAGATCAGATACGCAGTATTTT. It yields the protein CASSVGTSGRSDTQYF.

This clone was recorded a few times. This chain joins TRBV28 and TRBJ2-1, with a tentative D call TRBD2 (6 bases). CDR3 length equals 12 residues. Trimming removed 9 bases from V and 2 bases from J, with 8 bases in between. In germline, CDR1 is MDHEN, CDR2 SYDVKM. The DNA of the CDR3 is TGTGCCAGTGGGACTGCCTACAATGAGCAGTTCTTC. Its protein product is CASGTAYNEQFF.

This clone was seen only a few times. V usage is TRBV5-1 and J usage is TRBJ1-2; TRBD1 matches 10 bases. Germline CDR1 reads SGHRS; CDR2 reads YFSETQ. The CDR3 covers 14 residues. V was pared by 4 bases and J by 8 bases, with 8 bases of the junction left unmatched. As DNA, the CDR3 is TGCGCCAGCAGCCAAGGACAGGGGGTTGAGGGCTACACCTTC. Its protein product is CASSQGQGVEGYTF.

Worth noting for this clone: A read error may explain this, as a much larger clone is one base away. Different DNA sequences within this sample yield the same CDR3. The chain combines TRBV7-9 with TRBJ2-5; no clear D. The CDR3 is 11 residues long. The ends were cut back, 4 bases at V and 5 bases at J, with 5 bases in the middle. Germline V CDR1 and CDR2: SEHNR, FQNEAQ (reference sequence). The CDR3 region has the DNA TGTGCCAGCAGCTCACAGGAGACCCAGTACTTC. Translated, it gives CASSSQETQYF.

This clone turned up a few times. The gene calls are TRBV5-1 and TRBJ2-5; D is unclear. V was trimmed by 2 bases and J by 5 bases, leaving 16 bases between them. The CDR3 contains 15 residues. The germline V gene has CDR1 SGHRS and CDR2 YFSETQ. This CDR3 is CASSFGWAFGETQYF. CDR3 nucleotide sequence: TGCGCCAGCAGCTTCGGATGGGCCTTTGGGGAGACCCAGTACTTC. Full variable domain (rest looked up from reference TRBV5-1 and TRBJ2-5): KAGVTQTPRYLIKTRGQQVTLSCSPISGHRSVSWYQQTPGQGLQFLFEYFSETQRNKGNFPGRFSGRQFSNSRSEMNVSTLELGDSALYLCASSFGWAFGETQYFGPGTRLLVL.

This rearrangement joins TRBV15 to TRBJ1-5; D remains unclear. V lost 0 bases and J 1 base, leaving 7 bases between the germline ends. Germline lookup yields CDR1 LNHNV and CDR2 YYDKDF (reference sequence). The CDR3 length is 15 residues. The chain's CDR3 is CATSRDARSNQPQHF. The CDR3 nucleotides are TGTGCCACCAGCAGAGATGCCAGGAGCAATCAGCCCCAGCATTTT.

V is TRBV28 and J is TRBJ1-2; D not certain. Germline V gives CDR1 MDHEN, CDR2 SYDVKM. V lost 6 bases to trimming and J lost 4 bases, with 9 bases between them. The CDR3 length is 12 residues. The CDR3: CASSFVSYGYTF. CDR3 DNA sequence: TGTGCCAGCAGCTTCGTGTCCTATGGCTACACCTTC.

The J gene is TRBJ2-6, the V gene TRBV6-5; TRBD2 might be the D (5 bases). Per the germline V gene, CDR1 is MNHEY and CDR2 is SVGAGI. The CDR3 sequence is 15 residues long. Deletions cut 6 bases from V and 0 bases from J, with 9 bases between. CDR3 residues: CASRSGVSGANVLTF. The DNA for the CDR3 is TGTGCCAGCAGGAGCGGAGTCTCTGGGGCCAACGTCCTGACTTTC.